These 15 T cell receptor beta chains were all obtained from the same sample, sequenced in a study of shared clonotypes between healthy human individuals. The repertoire was sequenced with immunoSEQ multiplex PCR; TCRdb's copy has only in-frame clones and lacks some. Seen here are more than 550,000 clones, 92% observed once, and the top ten hold 24%. Naivety among CD8 cells was defined by CD45RO negativity and positive CCR7 selection, thereby excluding terminally differentiated effector memory CD45RA+ cells. Sequences were obtained from naive CD8+ T cells sorted from blood. These receptors all stem from a man younger than 45 in good health.

The V gene is TRBV7-8, the J gene TRBJ2-7, with D possibly TRBD1 on 5 matching bases. Trimming took 4 bases from V and 5 from J, leaving 12 bases between them. Looked up from germline, CDR1 is SGHVS and CDR2 is FQNEAQ. This CDR3 region has 13 residues. The CDR3 sequence is CASSYQGLHEQYF. The CDR3 DNA is TGTGCCAGCAGCTATCAGGGCCTACACGAGCAGTACTTC.

The chain has TRBV27 and TRBJ1-5; 8 nucleotides line up with TRBD1. Germline loops: CDR1 MNHEY, CDR2 SMNVEV (reference sequence). The CDR3 length is 15 residues. V dropped 8 bases and J dropped 3; count of bases not matched to a gene: 9. The CDR3 DNA is TGTGCCAGCTCACCCCCGGGACAGGTCAATCAGCCCCAGCATTTT. This sequence encodes CASSPPGQVNQPQHF.

This chain connects TRBV2 to TRBJ2-7; D might be TRBD2 (6 bases). Germline CDR1 reads SNHLY; CDR2 reads FYNNEI. V lost 3 bases and J 2 bases, leaving 11 bases between the germline ends. This CDR3 comprises 14 residues. This CDR3 is CASSDPGSAYEQYF. In DNA form, the CDR3 reads TGTGCCAGCAGTGACCCCGGGAGCGCCTACGAGCAGTACTTC.

On this clone: Other DNA sequences in the same sample also yield this CDR3. V usage is TRBV5-4 and J usage is TRBJ2-1; D may match TRBD1 or TRBD2 (5 bases each). There are 12 residues in the CDR3. CDR1 SGHNT and CDR2 YYREEE come from the germline V gene (reference sequence). V lost 0 bases, J lost 7 bases, and 5 bases lay in between. The CDR3 DNA is TGTGCCAGCAGCTTGGGGGGGAATGAGCAGTTCTTC. Translated: CASSLGGNEQFF.

The V call is TRBV5-1, the J call TRBJ2-7; TRBD2 is a possible D gene (6 bases). Germline assignment: CDR1 SGHRS and CDR2 YFSETQ. This CDR3 region has 15 residues. The V end lost 1 base, the J end lost 7 bases, and 18 bases lay between the germline ends. CDR3 DNA: TGCGCCAGCAGCTTGTCTTTCGGGAGTGGTGTTGAGCAGTACTTC. Translating it yields CASSLSFGSGVEQYF.

The V call is TRBV5-6, the J call TRBJ2-5; possible D gene TRBD2, 5 bases. The CDR3 runs 16 residues. Trimming removed 3 bases at V and 2 bases at J, with 17 bases between. Germline V gene sequence: CDR1 SGHDT, CDR2 YYEEEE. CDR3 in amino acids: CASSWSGGMVQETQYF. In DNA form, the CDR3 reads TGTGCCAGCAGCTGGAGTGGAGGTATGGTTCAAGAGACCCAGTACTTC.

DNA for the CDR3: TGTGCCAGCAGTGCCAGGGTGGTGGACAATGAGCAGTTCTTC. It specifies CASSARVVDNEQFF. The rearrangement links TRBV28 to TRBJ2-1; D perhaps matches TRBD1 (5 bases). Germline CDR1 reads MDHEN; CDR2 reads SYDVKM. The CDR3 spans 14 residues. Trimming took 5 bases from V and 5 from J, leaving 13 bases between them. Full variable domain (missing parts from reference TRBV28 and TRBJ2-1): DVKVTQSSRYLVKRTGEKVFLECVQDMDHENMFWYRQDPGLGLRLIYFSYDVKMKEKGDIPEGYSVSREKKERFSLILESASTNQTSMYLCASSARVVDNEQFFGPGTRLTVL.

The chain joins TRBV6-4 to TRBJ1-2; no clear D gene. Germline CDR1 reads MRHNA; CDR2 reads SNTAGT. Trimming pared 5 bases from V and 4 bases from J, leaving 11 bases between. The CDR3 is made up of 13 amino acids. Here the CDR3 DNA reads TGTGCCAGCAGTTTTGGTTTCGGCTATGGCTACACCTTC. Encoded protein: CASSFGFGYGYTF.

The genes are TRBV7-7 and TRBJ2-5, with D tentatively TRBD2 (5 bases). There are 15 residues in the CDR3. Trimming took 2 bases from V and 1 from J, leaving 11 bases between them. Germline V gene sequence: CDR1 SSHAT, CDR2 FNYEAQ (reference sequence). In DNA, the CDR3 is TGTGCCAGCAGCTTAAATGACGGACTCCAAGAGACCCAGTACTTC. It yields the protein CASSLNDGLQETQYF. Together with reference TRBV7-7 and TRBJ2-5, the CDR3 gives the full variable domain: GAGVSQSPRYKVTKRGQDVTLRCDPISSHATLYWYQQALGQGPEFLTYFNYEAQPDKSGLPSDRFSAERPEGSISTLTIQRTEQRDSAMYRCASSLNDGLQETQYFGPGTRLLVL.

The chain couples TRBV4-1 to TRBJ2-7; possibly TRBD1 or TRBD2 for D (6 bases each). The CDR3 runs 22 residues. Germline CDR1 and CDR2: MGHRA and YSYEKL. Trimming left V 1 base short and J 3 bases short, with 34 bases between. As DNA, the CDR3 is TGCGCCAGCAGCCAAGTTCACGGCGGGTCAGTCGGTGGAGGGGGGTTCAACTACGAGCAGTACTTC. Translation: CASSQVHGGSVGGGGFNYEQYF.

This clone appeared a single time. The V call is TRBV27, the J call TRBJ2-2, with 10 bases lining up with TRBD2. Trimming at V came to 5 bases and at J to 5 bases, leaving 11 bases not matched to a gene. CDR3 size: 17 residues. Germline-derived CDR1 and CDR2 are MNHEY and SMNVEV (reference sequence). The CDR3 DNA follows: TGTGCCAGCAGTCCCCTAGGAGCGGGAGGGGTAACCGGGGAGCTGTTTTTT. It is translated as CASSPLGAGGVTGELFF.

The chain has TRBV7-9 and TRBJ2-7; possibly TRBD1 for D (6 bases). Per germline, CDR1 SEHNR and CDR2 FQNEAQ (reference sequence). The CDR3 is 18 residues long. Trimming took off 0 bases at V and 2 bases at J, with 20 bases between the two ends. CDR3 amino acids: CASSLATPGQTVTYEQYF. In DNA form, the CDR3 reads TGTGCCAGCAGCTTAGCCACTCCCGGACAGACGGTCACCTACGAGCAGTACTTC.

This sequence joins TRBV7-2 and TRBJ2-1; TRBD1 matches 7 bases. CDR3 size: 15 residues. Trimming removed 5 bases from V and 3 bases from J; junction bases left unmatched: 7. CDR1 and CDR2 (germline): SGHTA, FQGNSA. As DNA, the CDR3 is TGTGCCAGCAGCCTCCGGGACAGCCTCTACAATGAGCAGTTCTTC. Residues: CASSLRDSLYNEQFF.

In DNA, the CDR3 is TGTGCCAGTAGTCGGGACAGGGCGAACGGCTACACCTTC. Its protein product is CASSRDRANGYTF. The chain recombines TRBV19 with TRBJ1-2, with TRBD1 matching over 9 bases. Looked up from germline, CDR1 is LNHDA and CDR2 is SQIVND (reference sequence). This CDR3 comprises 13 residues. V trimming: 5 bases; J trimming: 8 bases; junction bases outside the gene matches: 6.

The genes are TRBV14 and TRBJ2-2, with 12 nucleotides matching TRBD2. Germline CDR1 is SGHDN and CDR2 is FVKESK. Trimming cost V 4 bases and J 0 bases; bases outside gene matches: 9. The CDR3 is 19 residues long. Here the CDR3 reads CASSPSGRVVRSNTGELFF. The CDR3 DNA reads TGTGCCAGCAGCCCTAGCGGGAGGGTCGTTCGTTCGAACACCGGGGAGCTGTTTTTT.